The 5 T cell receptor beta chains listed next were all sequenced from one sample in a study of T cells in Graves' hyperthyroidism and ophthalmopathy. Amplification targeted TCR beta CDR3 regions from RNA transcripts. During a first-round RT-PCR of the TCR CDR3, the HTBI primer set was used. MiXCR, run by TCRdb on the multiplex PCR reads, gives a single entry per CDR3 protein. The repertoire includes about 380,000 distinct CDR3 sequences, 18% of them detected once, and around 40% sits in the top ten. The sample comprised blood. The receptors derive from a man aged 18 to 29 with Graves' ophthalmopathy.

This clonotype was detected many times. The rearrangement links TRBV3-1 to TRBJ1-2, with a tentative D call TRBD1 (5 bases). CDR1 LGHDT and CDR2 YNNKEL come from the germline V gene (reference sequence). The CDR3 runs to 15 residues. The V end was cut by 0 bases, the J end by 5 bases, with 13 bases between. The CDR3 DNA sequence: TGTGCCAGCAGCCAAGATCTTGGGCAGGGATATGGCTACACCTTC. Its translation is CASSQDLGQGYGYTF.

This rearrangement joins TRBV24-1 to TRBJ2-2; maybe TRBD1 (5 bases). Germline CDR1 reads KGHDR; CDR2 reads SFDVKD. The ends were cut back, 12 bases at V and 3 bases at J, with 10 bases in the middle. CDR3 length: 12 residues. The DNA for the CDR3 is TGTGCCGCTGAAGGGGACACCGGGGAGCTGTTTTTT. Translated, it gives CAAEGDTGELFF.

The CDR3, as DNA: TGTGCCAGCACAAACAGCGGCTTGGGCTACACCTTC. It specifies CASTNSGLGYTF. V usage is TRBV28 and J usage is TRBJ1-2; the D is unclear. From germline, CDR1 is MDHEN and CDR2 SYDVKM. The CDR3 covers 12 residues. V was pared by 7 bases and J by 8 bases, with 14 bases between.

This clonotype has a handful of counts. CDR3 loop: CASSDYSGANVLTF. The CDR3 DNA follows: TGTGCCAGCAGTGATTACTCTGGGGCCAACGTCCTGACTTTC. The chain employs TRBV25-1 and TRBJ2-6; D is uncertain. Germline V gives CDR1 MGHDK, CDR2 SYGVNS. This CDR3 spans 14 amino acids. Trimming left V 3 bases short and J 0 bases short, with 3 bases between.

The rearrangement links TRBV28 to TRBJ1-2, with D possibly TRBD1 on 6 matching bases. V lost 6 bases and J lost 2, with 13 bases in between. Germline lookup yields CDR1 MDHEN and CDR2 SYDVKM. The CDR3 runs to 14 residues. The CDR3 reads CASRFLDRNYGYTF. The CDR3 DNA reads as TGTGCCAGCAGATTCCTTGACAGGAACTATGGCTACACCTTC.